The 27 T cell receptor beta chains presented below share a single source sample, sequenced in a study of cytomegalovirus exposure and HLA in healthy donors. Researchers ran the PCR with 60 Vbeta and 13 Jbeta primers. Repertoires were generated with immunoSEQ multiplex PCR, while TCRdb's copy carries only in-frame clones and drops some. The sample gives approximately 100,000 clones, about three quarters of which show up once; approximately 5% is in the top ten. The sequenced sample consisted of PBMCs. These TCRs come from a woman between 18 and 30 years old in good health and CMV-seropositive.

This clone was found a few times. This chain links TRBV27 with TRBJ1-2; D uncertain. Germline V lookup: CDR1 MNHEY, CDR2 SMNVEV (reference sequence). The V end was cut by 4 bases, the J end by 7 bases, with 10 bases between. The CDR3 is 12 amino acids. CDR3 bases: TGTGCCAGCAGTTCGGCAGGTACTGGCTACACCTTC. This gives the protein CASSSAGTGYTF.

CDR3 in DNA: TGTGCCAGCAGCATTCCCGCAGATACGCAGTATTTT. Protein sequence: CASSIPADTQYF. The chain links TRBV7-8 to TRBJ2-3; the D is unclear. CDR1 is SGHVS and CDR2 is FQNEAQ in the germline V gene. The CDR3 sequence is 12 residues long. The V and J ends lost 5 bases and 4 bases respectively, with 7 bases between them.

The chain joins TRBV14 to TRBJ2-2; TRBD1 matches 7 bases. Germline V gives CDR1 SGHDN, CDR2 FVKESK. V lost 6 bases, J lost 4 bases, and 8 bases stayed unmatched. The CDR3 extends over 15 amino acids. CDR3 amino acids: CASSSGDSFTGELFF. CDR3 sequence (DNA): TGTGCCAGCAGTTCCGGGGACAGTTTCACCGGGGAGCTGTTTTTT.

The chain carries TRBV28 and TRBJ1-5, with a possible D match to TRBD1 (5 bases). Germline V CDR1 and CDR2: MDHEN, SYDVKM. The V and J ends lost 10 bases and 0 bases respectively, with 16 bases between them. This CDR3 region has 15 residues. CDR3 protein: CATRRDGYSNQPQHF. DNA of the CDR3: TGTGCCACCCGGAGGGACGGTTATAGCAATCAGCCCCAGCATTTT.

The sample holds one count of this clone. This CDR3 reads CASSLEGSGQYF. For the CDR3, the DNA is TGTGCCAGCAGCTTAGAAGGTTCAGGGCAGTACTTC. The rearrangement joins TRBV7-9 to TRBJ2-7, with no clear D. The V gene lost 1 base and the J gene lost 9 bases, with 10 bases spanning the gap. This CDR3 spans 12 amino acids. Germline V gene lookup returns CDR1 SEHNR and CDR2 FQNEAQ (reference sequence).

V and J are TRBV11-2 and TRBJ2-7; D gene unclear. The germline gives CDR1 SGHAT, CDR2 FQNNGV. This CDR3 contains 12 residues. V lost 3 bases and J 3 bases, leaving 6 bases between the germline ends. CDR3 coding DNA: TGTGCCAGCAGCTTCCCAAACTACGAGCAGTACTTC. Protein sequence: CASSFPNYEQYF. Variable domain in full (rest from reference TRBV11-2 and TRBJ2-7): EAGVAQSPRYKIIEKRQSVAFWCNPISGHATLYWYQQILGQGPKLLIQFQNNGVVDDSQLPKDRFSAERLKGVDSTLKIQPAKLEDSAVYLCASSFPNYEQYFGPGTRLTVT.

The CDR3 loop reads CASSTGLAGLRTQYF. CDR3 sequence (DNA): TGTGCCAGCAGTACGGGACTAGCGGGATTGCGGACCCAGTACTTC. The chain joins TRBV7-9 to TRBJ2-5; 13 bases fit TRBD2. CDR3 length equals 15 residues. CDR1 is SEHNR, CDR2 FQNEAQ, per germline (reference sequence). Trimming at V came to 6 bases and at J to 7 bases, leaving 8 bases not matched to a gene.

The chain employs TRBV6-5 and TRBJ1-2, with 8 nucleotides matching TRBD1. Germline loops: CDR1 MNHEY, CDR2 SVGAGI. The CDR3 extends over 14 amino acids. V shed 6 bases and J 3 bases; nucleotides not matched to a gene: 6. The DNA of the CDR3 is TGTGCCAGCAGAAGACAGGGGTCCTACTATGGCTACACCTTC. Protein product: CASRRQGSYYGYTF.

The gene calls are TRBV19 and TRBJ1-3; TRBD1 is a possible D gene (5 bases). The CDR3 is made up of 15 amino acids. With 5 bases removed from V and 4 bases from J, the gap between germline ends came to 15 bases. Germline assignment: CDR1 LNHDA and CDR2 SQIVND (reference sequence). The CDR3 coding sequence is TGTGCCAGTAGTCCTCAAACAGGAACAGGAAACACCATATATTTT. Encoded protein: CASSPQTGTGNTIYF.

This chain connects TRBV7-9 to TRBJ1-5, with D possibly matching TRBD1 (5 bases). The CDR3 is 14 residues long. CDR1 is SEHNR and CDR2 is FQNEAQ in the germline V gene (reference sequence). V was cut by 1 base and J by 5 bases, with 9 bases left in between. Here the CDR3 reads CASSLGGSHQPQHF. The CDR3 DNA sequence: TGTGCCAGCAGCTTAGGGGGCTCCCATCAGCCCCAGCATTTT.

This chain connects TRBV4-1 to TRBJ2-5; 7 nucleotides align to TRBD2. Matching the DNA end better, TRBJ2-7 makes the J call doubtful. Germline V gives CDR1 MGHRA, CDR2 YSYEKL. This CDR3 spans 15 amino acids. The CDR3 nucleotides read TGCGCCAGCAGAGAACTGCGGGAGTCCCCCTACGAGCAGTACTTC. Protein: CASRELRESPYEQYF.

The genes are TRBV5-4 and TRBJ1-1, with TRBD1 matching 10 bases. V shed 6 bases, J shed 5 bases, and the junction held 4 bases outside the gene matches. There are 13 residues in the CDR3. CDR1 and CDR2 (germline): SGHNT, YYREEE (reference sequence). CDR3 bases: TGTGCCAGCACCTCGGACAGGGGGACTGAAGCTTTCTTT. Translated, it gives CASTSDRGTEAFF.

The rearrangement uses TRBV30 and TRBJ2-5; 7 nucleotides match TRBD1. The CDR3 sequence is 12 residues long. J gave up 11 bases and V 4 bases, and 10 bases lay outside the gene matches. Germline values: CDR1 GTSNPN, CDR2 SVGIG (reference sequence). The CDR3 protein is CAWTRDSNRQYF. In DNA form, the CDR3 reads TGTGCCTGGACCCGGGACAGCAATCGGCAGTACTTC.

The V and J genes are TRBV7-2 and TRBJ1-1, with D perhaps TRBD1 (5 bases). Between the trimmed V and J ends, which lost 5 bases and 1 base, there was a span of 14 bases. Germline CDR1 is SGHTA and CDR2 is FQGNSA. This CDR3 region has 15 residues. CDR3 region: CASSAAAGGNTEAFF. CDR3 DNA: TGTGCCAGCAGCGCAGCAGCGGGGGGGAACACTGAAGCTTTCTTT. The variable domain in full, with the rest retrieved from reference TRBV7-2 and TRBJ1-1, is GAGVSQSPSNKVTEKGKDVELRCDPISGHTALYWYRQSLGQGLEFLIYFQGNSAPDKSGLPSDRFSAERTGGSVSTLTIQRTQQEDSAVYLCASSAAAGGNTEAFFGQGTRLTVV.

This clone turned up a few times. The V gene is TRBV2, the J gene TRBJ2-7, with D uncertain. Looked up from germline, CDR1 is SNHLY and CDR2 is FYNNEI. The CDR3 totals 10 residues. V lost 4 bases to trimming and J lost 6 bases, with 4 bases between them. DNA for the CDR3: TGTGCCAGCAGTGGGCTCGAGCAGTACTTC. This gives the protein CASSGLEQYF.

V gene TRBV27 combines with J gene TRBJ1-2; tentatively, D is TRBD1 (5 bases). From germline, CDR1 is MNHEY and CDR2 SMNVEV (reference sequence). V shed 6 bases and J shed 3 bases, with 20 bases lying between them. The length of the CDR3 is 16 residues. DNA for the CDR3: TGTGCCAGCAGGGAACGCGGCATCAGGGATGACTATGGCTACACCTTC. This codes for CASRERGIRDDYGYTF.

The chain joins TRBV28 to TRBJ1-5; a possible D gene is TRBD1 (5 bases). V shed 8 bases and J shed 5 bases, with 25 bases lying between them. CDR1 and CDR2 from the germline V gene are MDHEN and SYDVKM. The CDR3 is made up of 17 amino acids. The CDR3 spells CASQFEPYGGRDQPQHF. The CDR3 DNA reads TGTGCCAGCCAGTTCGAACCTTACGGGGGACGGGATCAGCCCCAGCATTTT.

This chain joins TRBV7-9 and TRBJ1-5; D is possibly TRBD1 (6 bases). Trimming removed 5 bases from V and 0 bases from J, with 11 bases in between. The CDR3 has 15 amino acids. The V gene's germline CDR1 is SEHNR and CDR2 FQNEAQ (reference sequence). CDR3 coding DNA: TGTGCCAGCAGCCGGACAGAGGATAGCAATCAGCCCCAGCATTTT. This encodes CASSRTEDSNQPQHF.

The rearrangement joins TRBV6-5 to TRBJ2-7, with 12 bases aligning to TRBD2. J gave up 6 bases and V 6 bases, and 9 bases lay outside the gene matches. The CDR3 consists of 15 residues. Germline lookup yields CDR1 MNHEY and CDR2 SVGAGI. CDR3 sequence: CASRLAGGPGLEQYF. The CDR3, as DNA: TGTGCCAGCAGGCTAGCGGGAGGGCCAGGGCTCGAGCAGTACTTC.

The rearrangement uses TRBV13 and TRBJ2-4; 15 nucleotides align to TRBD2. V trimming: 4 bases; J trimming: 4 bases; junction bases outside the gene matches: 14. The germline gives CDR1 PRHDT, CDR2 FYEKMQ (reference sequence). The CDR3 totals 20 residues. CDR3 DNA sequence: TGTGCCAGCAGCTCTATGGGACTAGCGGGAGGTGTAGTGGGGAAAAACATTCAGTACTTC. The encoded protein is CASSSMGLAGGVVGKNIQYF.

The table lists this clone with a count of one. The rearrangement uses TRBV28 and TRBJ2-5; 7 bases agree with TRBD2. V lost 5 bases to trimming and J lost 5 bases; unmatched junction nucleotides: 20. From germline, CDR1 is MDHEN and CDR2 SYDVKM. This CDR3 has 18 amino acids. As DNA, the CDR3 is TGTGCCAGCAGTCCTCTCAACCTACTGGTGAGGGAGGGGGAGACCCAGTACTTC. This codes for CASSPLNLLVREGETQYF. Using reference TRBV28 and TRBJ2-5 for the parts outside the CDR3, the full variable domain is DVKVTQSSRYLVKRTGEKVFLECVQDMDHENMFWYRQDPGLGLRLIYFSYDVKMKEKGDIPEGYSVSREKKERFSLILESASTNQTSMYLCASSPLNLLVREGETQYFGPGTRLLVL.

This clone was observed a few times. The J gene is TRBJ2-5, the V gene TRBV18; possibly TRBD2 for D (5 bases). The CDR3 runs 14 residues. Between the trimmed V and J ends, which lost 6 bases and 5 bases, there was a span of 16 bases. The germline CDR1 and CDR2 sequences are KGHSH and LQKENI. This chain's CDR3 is CASSALADAETQYF. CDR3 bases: TGTGCCAGCTCTGCCCTAGCTGACGCGGAGACCCAGTACTTC. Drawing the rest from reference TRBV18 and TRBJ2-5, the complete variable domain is NAGVMQNPRHLVRRRGQEARLRCSPMKGHSHVYWYRQLPEEGLKFMVYLQKENIIDESGMPKERFSAEFPKEGPSILRIQQVVRGDSAAYFCASSALADAETQYFGPGTRLLVL.

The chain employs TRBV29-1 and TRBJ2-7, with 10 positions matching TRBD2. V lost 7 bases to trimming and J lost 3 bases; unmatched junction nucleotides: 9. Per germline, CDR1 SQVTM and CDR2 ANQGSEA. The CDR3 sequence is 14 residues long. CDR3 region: CSAVPGTSVYEQYF. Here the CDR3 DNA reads TGCAGCGCCGTCCCAGGGACTAGCGTCTACGAGCAGTACTTC.

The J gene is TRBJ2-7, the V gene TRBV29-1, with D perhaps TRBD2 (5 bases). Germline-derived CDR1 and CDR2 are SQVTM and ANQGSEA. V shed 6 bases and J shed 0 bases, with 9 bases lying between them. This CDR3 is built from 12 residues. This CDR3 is CSVRTGSYEQYF. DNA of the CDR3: TGCAGCGTCCGGACTGGCTCCTACGAGCAGTACTTC.

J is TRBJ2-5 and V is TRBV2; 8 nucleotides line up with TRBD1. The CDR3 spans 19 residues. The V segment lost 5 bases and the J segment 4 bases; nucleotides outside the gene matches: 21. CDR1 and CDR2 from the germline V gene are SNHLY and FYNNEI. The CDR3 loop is CASSIIPLGSQGAGETQYF. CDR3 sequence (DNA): TGTGCCAGCAGTATCATACCTTTGGGCTCGCAGGGGGCAGGAGAGACCCAGTACTTC.

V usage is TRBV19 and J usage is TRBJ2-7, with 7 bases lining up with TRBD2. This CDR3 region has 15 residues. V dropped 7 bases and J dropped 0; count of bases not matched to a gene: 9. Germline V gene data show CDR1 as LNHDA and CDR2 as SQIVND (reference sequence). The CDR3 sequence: CASKPQASGSYEQYF. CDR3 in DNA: TGTGCCAGTAAGCCCCAGGCTAGCGGCTCCTACGAGCAGTACTTC.

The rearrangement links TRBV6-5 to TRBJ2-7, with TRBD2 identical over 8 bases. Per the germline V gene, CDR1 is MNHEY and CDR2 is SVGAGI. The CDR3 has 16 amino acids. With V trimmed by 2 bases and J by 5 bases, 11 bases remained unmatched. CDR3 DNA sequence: TGTGCCAGCAGTTACATGACCGCGGGAGGAAGGCACGAGCAGTACTTC. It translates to CASSYMTAGGRHEQYF.